The 10 T cell receptor beta chains given below trace back to one sample, sequenced in a study of blood T cell repertoires in COVID-19. Only in-frame clones appear in the TCRdb table, and some are missing; sequencing was by immunoSEQ multiplex PCR. The sample holds about 120,000 clones; approximately 80% are singletons and the top ten take under 5%. Sequencing was performed on peripheral blood. The receptors derive from a woman at least 80 years old with acute or convalescent COVID-19.

This clone was recorded only once. The J gene is TRBJ2-7, the V gene TRBV2, with D perhaps matching TRBD1 (5 bases). CDR1 and CDR2 from the germline V gene are SNHLY and FYNNEI. There are 13 residues in the CDR3. V was trimmed by 6 bases and J by 3 bases, leaving 12 bases between them. The CDR3 coding sequence is TGTGCCAGCAGCCGAGCAGGGTTCTACGAGCAGTACTTC. Translation gives CASSRAGFYEQYF.

The chain uses TRBV5-6 and TRBJ1-1; D ambiguous. Germline V gene lookup returns CDR1 SGHDT and CDR2 YYEEEE. Between the trimmed V and J ends, which lost 1 base and 9 bases, there was a span of 25 bases. The CDR3 loop spans 17 amino acids. CDR3 sequence (DNA): TGTGCCAGCAGCTTGTGGGTAGGGAGGCTTCTACAGCTGAAAGCTTTCTTT. Amino acid sequence: CASSLWVGRLLQLKAFF.

The gene calls are TRBV5-5 and TRBJ2-5; D call uncertain. V was trimmed by 2 bases and J by 4 bases, leaving 12 bases between them. There are 14 residues in the CDR3. Germline CDR1 is SGHKS and CDR2 is YYEKEE (reference sequence). This CDR3 is CASSLTLSGETQYF. In DNA, the CDR3 is TGTGCCAGCAGCTTAACCCTATCAGGAGAGACCCAGTACTTC.

The chain links TRBV29-1 to TRBJ1-2; 8 nucleotides agree with TRBD1. The CDR3 covers 11 residues. The J segment lost 8 bases and the V segment lost 7 bases, leaving 6 bases of the junction unmatched. Looked up from germline, CDR1 is SQVTM and CDR2 is ANQGSEA. The CDR3 DNA reads TGCAGCGCCAGGACAGGGAACGGCTACACCTTC. Its protein product is CSARTGNGYTF.

V gene TRBV30 combines with J gene TRBJ1-6, with D unresolved. This CDR3 region has 13 residues. V dropped 3 bases and J dropped 12 bases, with 15 bases sitting between them. Per the germline V gene, CDR1 is GTSNPN and CDR2 is SVGIG (reference sequence). CDR3 in amino acids: CAWRSPGPGPLHF. CDR3 sequence (DNA): TGTGCCTGGAGAAGTCCAGGCCCTGGACCCCTCCACTTT.

The chain combines TRBV29-1 with TRBJ2-5, with 9 bases aligning to TRBD2. V gave up 7 bases and J gave up 5 bases; unmatched junction bases: 11. Germline CDR1 and CDR2: SQVTM and ANQGSEA. The CDR3 consists of 14 residues. This CDR3 reads CSASDSGSGETQYF. CDR3 nucleotide sequence: TGCAGCGCCTCAGATAGCGGGAGTGGGGAGACCCAGTACTTC. The whole variable domain, filled in from reference TRBV29-1 and TRBJ2-5, reads SAVISQKPSRDICQRGTSLTIQCQVDSQVTMMFWYRQQPGQSLTLIATANQGSEATYESGFVIDKFPISRPNLTFSTLTVSNMSPEDSSIYLCSASDSGSGETQYFGPGTRLLVL.

This sequence joins TRBV7-3 and TRBJ2-3; no clear D. V was clipped by 2 bases and J by 6 bases, with 9 bases between them. CDR1 SGHTA and CDR2 FQGTGA come from the germline V gene. This CDR3 region has 13 residues. CDR3 region: CASSLLVSDTQYF. CDR3 coding DNA: TGTGCCAGCAGCTTACTAGTCAGTGATACGCAGTATTTT.

This clone turned up a few times. Since a much larger clone is just one base distant, this may be a read error. The gene calls are TRBV18 and TRBJ1-2; 9 nucleotides match TRBD1. Germline V lookup: CDR1 KGHSH, CDR2 LQKENI. Germline trimming cut 8 bases from V and 2 bases from J; bases unmatched to any gene: 3. The CDR3 contains 13 residues. CDR3 bases: TGTGCCAGCACCGGACAGGGGAACTATGGCTACACCTTC. Encoded protein: CASTGQGNYGYTF.

The chain joins TRBV11-1 to TRBJ1-2; D may be TRBD1 (6 bases). Germline assignment: CDR1 SGHAT and CDR2 FQDESV (reference sequence). The CDR3 extends over 14 amino acids. V gave up 4 bases and J gave up 4 bases, with 13 bases separating them. DNA of the CDR3: TGTGCCAGCAGCTCTGGACAGATAGGCTATGGCTACACCTTC. The encoded protein is CASSSGQIGYGYTF.

The chain links TRBV19 to TRBJ1-5, with a weak D call TRBD1 (6 bases). The CDR3 contains 13 residues. Trimming left V 5 bases short and J 7 bases short, with 12 bases between. Looked up from germline, CDR1 is LNHDA and CDR2 is SQIVND (reference sequence). CDR3 in DNA: TGTGCCAGTAGTGCACAGGGTGCACAGCCCCAGCATTTT. Protein sequence: CASSAQGAQPQHF.